The source of this TCR beta chain is a study of T-cell memory formation after mild COVID-19. This CDR3 has 13 residues. V was shortened by 2 bases and J by 6 bases, with 11 bases between the two germline ends. Per the germline V gene, CDR1 is MNHNY and CDR2 is SVGAGI (reference sequence). One entry per CDR3 protein results from TCRdb running MiXCR on the 5' RACE reads. The sample carries 150,000 to 200,000 distinct CDR3 sequences, around 20% recorded once. This clonotype was seen only a few times. The receptor comes from a man between 18 and 29 years old who had mild COVID-19 (a few samples of this study predate the infection). Cell type and time point are not known. Sequencing was performed on PBMCs or a T cell subset sorted from them (not recorded which). V is TRBV6-6 and J is TRBJ2-7; D remains ambiguous. For the CDR3, the DNA is TGTGCCAGCAGTTACCCAGGAGTAGGCGAGCAGTACGTC. It codes for CASSYPGVGEQYV.